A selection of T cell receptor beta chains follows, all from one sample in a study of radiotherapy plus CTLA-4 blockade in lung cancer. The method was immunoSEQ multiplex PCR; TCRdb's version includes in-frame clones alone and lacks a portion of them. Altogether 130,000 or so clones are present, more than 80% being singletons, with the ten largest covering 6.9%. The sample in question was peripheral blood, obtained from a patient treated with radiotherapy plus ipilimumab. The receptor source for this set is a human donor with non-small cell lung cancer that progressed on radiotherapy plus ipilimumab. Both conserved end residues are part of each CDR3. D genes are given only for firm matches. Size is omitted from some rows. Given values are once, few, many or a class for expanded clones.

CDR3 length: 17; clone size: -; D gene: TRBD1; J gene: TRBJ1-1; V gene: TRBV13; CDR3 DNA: TGTGCCAGCAGCTTAGGTACAGGGGGCAGGAGTGGGACTGAAGCTTTCTTT; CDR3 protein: CASSLGTGGRSGTEAFF
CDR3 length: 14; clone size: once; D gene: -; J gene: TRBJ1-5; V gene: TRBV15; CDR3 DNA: TGTGCCACCAGCAGAGAGGGGGCCAATCAGCCCCAGCATTTT; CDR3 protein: CATSREGANQPQHF
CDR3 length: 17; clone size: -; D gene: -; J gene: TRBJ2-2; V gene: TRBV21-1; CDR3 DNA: TGTGCCAGCAGCAAAGTTAGAGGGACAGAGAACACCGGGGAGCTGTTTTTT; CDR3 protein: CASSKVRGTENTGELFF
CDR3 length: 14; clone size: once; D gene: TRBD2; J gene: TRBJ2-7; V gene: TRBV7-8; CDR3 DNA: TGTGCCAGCAGTTTTCGGGGGGTTCTCTACGAGCAGTACTTC; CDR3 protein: CASSFRGVLYEQYF
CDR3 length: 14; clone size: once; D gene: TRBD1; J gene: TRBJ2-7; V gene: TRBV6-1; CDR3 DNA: TGTGCCAGCACTTACGGACAGGGAGGATACGAGCAGTACTTC; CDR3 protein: CASTYGQGGYEQYF
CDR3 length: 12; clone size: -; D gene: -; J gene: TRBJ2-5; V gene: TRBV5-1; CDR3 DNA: TGCGCCAGCAGCTTCGGGGTGGAGACCCAGTACTTC; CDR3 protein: CASSFGVETQYF
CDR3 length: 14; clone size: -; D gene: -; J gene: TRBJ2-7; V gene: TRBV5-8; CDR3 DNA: TGTGCCAGCAGCTTACAGGGCCCCTCCTCCGAGCAGTACTTC; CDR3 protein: CASSLQGPSSEQYF
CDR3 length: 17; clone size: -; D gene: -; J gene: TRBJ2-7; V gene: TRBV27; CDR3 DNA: TGTGCCAGCAGTTTCCGCTTAGGGGGGGCCCTGACCTACGAGCAGTACTTC; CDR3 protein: CASSFRLGGALTYEQYF
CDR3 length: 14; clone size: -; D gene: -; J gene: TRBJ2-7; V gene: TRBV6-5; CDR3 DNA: TGTGCCAGCAAACCGCGACAGACAGTCTACGAGCAGTACTTC; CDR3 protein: CASKPRQTVYEQYF
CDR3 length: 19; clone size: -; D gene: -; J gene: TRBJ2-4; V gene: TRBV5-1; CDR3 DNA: TGCGCCAGCAGCTTGGGTCCAGGGATGGGGGCCGAAGGCAAAAACATTCAGTACTTC; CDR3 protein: CASSLGPGMGAEGKNIQYF
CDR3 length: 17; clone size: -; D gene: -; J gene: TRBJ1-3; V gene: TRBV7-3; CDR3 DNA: TGTGCCAGCAGCAATCAACAGGGCACTAGCTCTGGAAACACCATATATTTT; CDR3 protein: CASSNQQGTSSGNTIYF
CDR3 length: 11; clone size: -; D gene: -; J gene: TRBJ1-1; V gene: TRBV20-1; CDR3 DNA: TGCAGTGCTCCCTCAGGGACTGAAGCTTTCTTT; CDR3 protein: CSAPSGTEAFF
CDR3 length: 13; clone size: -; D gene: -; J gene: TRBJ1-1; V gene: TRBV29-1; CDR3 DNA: TGCAGCGTTGAACTTTTTGTGAACACTGAAGCTTTCTTT; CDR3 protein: CSVELFVNTEAFF
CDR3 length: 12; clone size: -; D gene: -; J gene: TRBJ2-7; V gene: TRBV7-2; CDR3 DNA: TGTGCCAGCAGCCTTAGCGGATACGAGCAGTACTTC; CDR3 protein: CASSLSGYEQYF
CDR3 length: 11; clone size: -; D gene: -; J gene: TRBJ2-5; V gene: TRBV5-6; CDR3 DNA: TGTGCCAGCAGCTTTAGGGAGACCCAGTACTTC; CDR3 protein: CASSFRETQYF
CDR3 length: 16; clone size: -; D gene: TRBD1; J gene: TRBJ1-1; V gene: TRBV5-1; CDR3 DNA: TGCGCCAGCAGCTTGCCCAGGGGGAGGTCGCGGACTGAAGCTTTCTTT; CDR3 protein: CASSLPRGRSRTEAFF
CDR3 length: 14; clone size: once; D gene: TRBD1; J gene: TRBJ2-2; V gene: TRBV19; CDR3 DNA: TGTGCCAGTAGTAAGGGACAGAGGACCGGGGAGCTGTTTTTT; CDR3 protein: CASSKGQRTGELFF
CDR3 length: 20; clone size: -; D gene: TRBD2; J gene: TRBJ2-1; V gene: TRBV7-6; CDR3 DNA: TGTGCCAGCAGCCCGCGTCCCGGGACTAGCGGGACCAGCTCCTACAATGAGCAGTTCTTC; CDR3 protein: CASSPRPGTSGTSSYNEQFF
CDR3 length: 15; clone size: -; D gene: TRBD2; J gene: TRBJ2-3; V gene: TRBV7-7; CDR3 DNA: TGTGCTAGCAGCCCCGGAGCGGGAGCAGGGGATACGCAGTATTTT; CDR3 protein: CASSPGAGAGDTQYF
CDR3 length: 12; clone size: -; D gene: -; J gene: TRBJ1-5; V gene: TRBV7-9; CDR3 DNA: TGTGCCAGCAGCTTTAGCAATCAGCCCCAGCATTTT; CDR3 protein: CASSFSNQPQHF
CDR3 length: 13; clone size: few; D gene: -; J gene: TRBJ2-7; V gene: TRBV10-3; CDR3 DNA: TGTGCCATCAGTGAGTCGGGGGGTTACGAGCAGTACTTC; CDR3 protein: CAISESGGYEQYF
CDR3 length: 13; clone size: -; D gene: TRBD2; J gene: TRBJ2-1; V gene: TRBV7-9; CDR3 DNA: TGTGCCAGCCATGTTGGGGAGGGCGGGGAGCAGTTCTTC; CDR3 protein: CASHVGEGGEQFF
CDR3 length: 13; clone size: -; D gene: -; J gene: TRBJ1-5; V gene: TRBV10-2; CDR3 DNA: TGCGCCAGCAGACAGGGCAAAGATCAGCCCCAGCATTTT; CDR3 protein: CASRQGKDQPQHF
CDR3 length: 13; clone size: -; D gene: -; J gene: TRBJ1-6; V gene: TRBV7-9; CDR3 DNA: TGTGCCAGCAGTCTCCAGGGGAACTCACCCCTCCACTTT; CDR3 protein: CASSLQGNSPLHF
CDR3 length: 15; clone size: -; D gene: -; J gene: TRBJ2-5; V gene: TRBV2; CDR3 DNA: TGTGCCAGCAGAGGGGGCGGGAGTGGGGTAGGGACCCAGTACTTC; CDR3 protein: CASRGGGSGVGTQYF
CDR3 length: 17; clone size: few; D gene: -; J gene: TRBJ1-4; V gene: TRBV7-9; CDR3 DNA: TGTGCCAGCAGCTTAGTGCTTCATCCGGCGGCTAATGAAAAACTGTTTTTT; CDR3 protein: CASSLVLHPAANEKLFF
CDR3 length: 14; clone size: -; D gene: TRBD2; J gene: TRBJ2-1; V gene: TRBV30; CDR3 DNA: TGTGCCTGGAGTATGACTAGCGGGACCAATGAGCAGTTCTTC; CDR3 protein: CAWSMTSGTNEQFF
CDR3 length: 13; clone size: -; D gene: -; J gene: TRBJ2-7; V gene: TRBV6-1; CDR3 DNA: TGTGCCAGCAGTTTCCGGGACTGGGGGGAGCAGTACTTC; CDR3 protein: CASSFRDWGEQYF
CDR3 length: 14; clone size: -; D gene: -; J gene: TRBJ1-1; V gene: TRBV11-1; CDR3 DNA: TGTGCCAGCAGCTTCATGAGGGGTGGCACTGAAGCTTTCTTT; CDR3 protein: CASSFMRGGTEAFF
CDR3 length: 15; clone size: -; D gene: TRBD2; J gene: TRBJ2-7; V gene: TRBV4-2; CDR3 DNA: TGTGCCAGCAGCCAAGACGAGACTAGCTTCTACGAGCAGTACTTC; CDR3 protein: CASSQDETSFYEQYF
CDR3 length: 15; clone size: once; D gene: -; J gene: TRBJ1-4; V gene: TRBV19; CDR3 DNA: TGTGCCAGTAGTATTGTGGGGGCGGGGGATGAAAAACTGTTTTTT; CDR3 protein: CASSIVGAGDEKLFF
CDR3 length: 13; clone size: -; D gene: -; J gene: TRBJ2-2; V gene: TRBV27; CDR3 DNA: TGTGCCAGCAAAACTTCCGGGAGCGGGGAGCTGTTTTTT; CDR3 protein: CASKTSGSGELFF
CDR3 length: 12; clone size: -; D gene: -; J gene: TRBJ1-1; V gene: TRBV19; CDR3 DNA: TGTGCCAGTAGGAACCGGGGAACTGAAGCTTTCTTT; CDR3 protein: CASRNRGTEAFF
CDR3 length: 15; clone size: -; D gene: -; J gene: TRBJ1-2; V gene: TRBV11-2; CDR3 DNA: TGTGCCAGCAGCTTAGATGCGGGAACTAACTATGGCTACACCTTC; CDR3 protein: CASSLDAGTNYGYTF
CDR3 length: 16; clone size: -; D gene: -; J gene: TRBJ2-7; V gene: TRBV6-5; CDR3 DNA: TGTGCCAGCAGTTACTCGAACCAGGACCCCTCCTACGAGCAGTACTTC; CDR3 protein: CASSYSNQDPSYEQYF
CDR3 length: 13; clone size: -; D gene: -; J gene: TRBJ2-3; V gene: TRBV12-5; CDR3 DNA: TGTGCTAGTGGTTTAAGCGGAGCAGATACGCAGTATTTT; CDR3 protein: CASGLSGADTQYF
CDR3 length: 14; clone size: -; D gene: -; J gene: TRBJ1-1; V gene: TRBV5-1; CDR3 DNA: TGCGCCAGCAGTCCCGGGACATGGAACACTGAAGCTTTCTTT; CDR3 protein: CASSPGTWNTEAFF
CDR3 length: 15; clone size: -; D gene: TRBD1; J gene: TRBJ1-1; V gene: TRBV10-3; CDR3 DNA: TGTGCCATCAGTGAAACAGGGGATCTGAACACTGAAGCTTTCTTT; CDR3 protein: CAISETGDLNTEAFF
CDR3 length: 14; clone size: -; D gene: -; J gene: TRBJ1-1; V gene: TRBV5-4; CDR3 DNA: TGTGCCAGCAGCTTGGATCTAAAGGGAACTGAAGCTTTCTTT; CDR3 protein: CASSLDLKGTEAFF
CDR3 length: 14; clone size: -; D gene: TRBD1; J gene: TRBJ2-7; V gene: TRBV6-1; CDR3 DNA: TGTGCCAGCAAAAGCCGGGACAGGGGCCACGAGCAGTACTTC; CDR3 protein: CASKSRDRGHEQYF
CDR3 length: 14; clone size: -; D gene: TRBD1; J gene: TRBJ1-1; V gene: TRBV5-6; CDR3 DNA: TGTGCCAGCAGCTTGAGGGGGCTCGGCACTGAAGCTTTCTTT; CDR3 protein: CASSLRGLGTEAFF
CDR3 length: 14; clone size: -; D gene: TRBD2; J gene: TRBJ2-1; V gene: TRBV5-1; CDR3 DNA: TGCGCCAGCAGCCCAACTAGCGGGAACGATGAGCAGTTCTTC; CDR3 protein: CASSPTSGNDEQFF
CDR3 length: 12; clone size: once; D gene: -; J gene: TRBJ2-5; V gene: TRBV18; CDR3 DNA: TGTGCCAGCTCACCTGGGAGCGAGACCCAGTACTTC; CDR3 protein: CASSPGSETQYF
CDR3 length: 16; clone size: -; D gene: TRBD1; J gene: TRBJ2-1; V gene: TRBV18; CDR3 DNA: TGTGCCAGCTCACAGCTGGGACAGGGAATGTACAATGAGCAGTTCTTC; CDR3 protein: CASSQLGQGMYNEQFF
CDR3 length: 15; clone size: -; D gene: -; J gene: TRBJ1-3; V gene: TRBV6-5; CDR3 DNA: TGTGCCAGCAGTTACCTTCCCGGTCCTGGAAACACCATATATTTT; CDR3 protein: CASSYLPGPGNTIYF
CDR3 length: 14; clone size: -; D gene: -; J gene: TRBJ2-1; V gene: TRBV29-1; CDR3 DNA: TGCAGCGTTGATGGTCAGGGGAATAATTATGAGCAGTTCTTC; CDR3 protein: CSVDGQGNNYEQFF
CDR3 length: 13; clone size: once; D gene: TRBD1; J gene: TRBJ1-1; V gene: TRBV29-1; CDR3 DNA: TGCAGCGCTCGGGACAGGGGGATGGCTGAAGCTTTCTTT; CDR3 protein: CSARDRGMAEAFF
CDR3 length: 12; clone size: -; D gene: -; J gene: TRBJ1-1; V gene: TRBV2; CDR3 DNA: TGTGCCAGCAGTGAGGGGGCGCCCGGAGCTTTCTTT; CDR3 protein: CASSEGAPGAFF
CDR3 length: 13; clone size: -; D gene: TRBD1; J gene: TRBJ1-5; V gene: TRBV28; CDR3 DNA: TGTGCCAGCCAACCCACAGGGGATCAGCCCCAGCATTTT; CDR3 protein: CASQPTGDQPQHF
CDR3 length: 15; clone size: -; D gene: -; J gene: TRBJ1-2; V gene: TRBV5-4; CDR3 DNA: TGTGCCAGCAGCTTCCCTGGGGAGAATGACTATGGCTACACCTTC; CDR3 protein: CASSFPGENDYGYTF
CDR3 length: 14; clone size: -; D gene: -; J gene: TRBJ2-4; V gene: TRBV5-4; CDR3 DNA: TGTGCCAGCAGCTTGGAAGGGTCGGCGGGCATTCAGTACTTC; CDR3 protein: CASSLEGSAGIQYF
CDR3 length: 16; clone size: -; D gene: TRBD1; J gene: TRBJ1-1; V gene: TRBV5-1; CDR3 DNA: TGCGCCAGCACCCTAAATCCGGGACAGGGTGCCACTGAAGCTTTCTTT; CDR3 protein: CASTLNPGQGATEAFF
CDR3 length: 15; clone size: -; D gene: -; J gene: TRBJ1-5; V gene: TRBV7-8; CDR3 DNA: TGTGCCAGCAGCCCCCTGGGGGCTGGCAATCAGCCCCAGCATTTT; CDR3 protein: CASSPLGAGNQPQHF
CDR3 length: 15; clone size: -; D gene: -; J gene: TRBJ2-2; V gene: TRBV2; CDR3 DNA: TGTGCCAGCAGCGGCCCGGTACTGAACACCGGGGAGCTGTTTTTT; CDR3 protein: CASSGPVLNTGELFF
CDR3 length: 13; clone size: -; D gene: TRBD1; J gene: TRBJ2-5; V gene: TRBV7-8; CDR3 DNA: TGTGCCAGCAGCTCCGACAGGGAGGAGACCCAGTACTTC; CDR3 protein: CASSSDREETQYF